One sample yielded the 9 T cell receptor beta chains listed below, sequenced in a study of blood T cell repertoires in COVID-19. TCRdb's table, derived via immunoSEQ multiplex PCR, lists solely in-frame clones and lacks some. The table lists 100,000 or so clones, 70% to 90% of them singletons. Sequencing was performed on peripheral blood. The receptors derive from a man between 50 and 59 years old with active or convalescent COVID-19.

This chain uses TRBV28 with TRBJ2-3, with D uncertain. The CDR3 runs 15 residues. Looked up from germline, CDR1 is MDHEN and CDR2 is SYDVKM. V gave up 3 bases and J gave up 4 bases, with 14 bases separating them. The CDR3 DNA reads TGTGCCAGCAGTTTTCCGCCCCCGCGGTCAGATACGCAGTATTTT. This codes for CASSFPPPRSDTQYF. The variable domain in full, with the rest retrieved from reference TRBV28 and TRBJ2-3, is DVKVTQSSRYLVKRTGEKVFLECVQDMDHENMFWYRQDPGLGLRLIYFSYDVKMKEKGDIPEGYSVSREKKERFSLILESASTNQTSMYLCASSFPPPRSDTQYFGPGTRLTVL.

The rearrangement uses TRBV3-1 (or the pseudogene TRBV3-2) and TRBJ1-1; the match to TRBD1 covers 8 bases. The V segment lost 4 bases and the J segment 5 bases; nucleotides outside the gene matches: 6. The germline CDR1 and CDR2 sequences are LGHDT and YNNKEL (reference sequence). This CDR3 region has 14 residues. CDR3 DNA sequence: TGTGCCAGCAGCCCAACGGACAGGGAAACTGAAGCTTTCTTT. Translating it yields CASSPTDRETEAFF.

This chain uses TRBV18 with TRBJ2-2; D remains ambiguous. The CDR3 is 16 amino acids. CDR1 and CDR2 from the germline V gene are KGHSH and LQKENI. Trimming left V 3 bases short and J 4 bases short, with 15 bases between. CDR3 region: CASSPPQRQTTGELFF. For the CDR3, the DNA is TGTGCCAGCTCACCTCCTCAGAGGCAGACCACCGGGGAGCTGTTTTTT.

This sequence joins TRBV7-8 and TRBJ1-1; D is undetermined. The CDR3 is made up of 14 amino acids. The V and J ends lost 5 bases and 1 base respectively, with 11 bases between them. Germline assignment: CDR1 SGHVS and CDR2 FQNEAQ. CDR3 region: CASSQVQKNTEAFF. Here the CDR3 DNA reads TGTGCCAGCAGCCAGGTACAGAAGAACACTGAAGCTTTCTTT.

This clone was recorded once. The rearrangement links TRBV7-9 to TRBJ1-2; D is undetermined. This CDR3 contains 15 residues. V gave up 2 bases and J gave up 0 bases, with 10 bases separating them. Germline V gives CDR1 SEHNR, CDR2 FQNEAQ (reference sequence). The DNA for the CDR3 is TGTGCCAGCAGCTTAACGAACAGAACTAACTATGGCTACACCTTC. This codes for CASSLTNRTNYGYTF.

This chain uses TRBV28 with TRBJ2-4; D is possibly TRBD1 (6 bases). V was shortened by 7 bases and J by 6 bases, with 19 bases between the two germline ends. CDR3 length: 15 amino acids. The V gene's germline CDR1 is MDHEN and CDR2 SYDVKM. DNA of the CDR3: TGTGCCAGCACTATAGGCTTGGGGGCGAGAAACATTCAGTACTTC. Translating gives CASTIGLGARNIQYF.

The chain employs TRBV5-1 and TRBJ1-2, with TRBD1 matching 7 bases. The germline V gene encodes CDR1 SGHRS and CDR2 YFSETQ. The CDR3 totals 16 residues. V lost 6 bases and J lost 1; bases outside the gene matches: 12. The CDR3: CASTQTGTAFNYGYTF. As DNA, the CDR3 is TGCGCCAGCACCCAAACCGGGACAGCCTTTAACTATGGCTACACCTTC.

This chain connects TRBV27 to TRBJ2-7, with 10 positions matching TRBD1. Per the germline V gene, CDR1 is MNHEY and CDR2 is SMNVEV (reference sequence). This CDR3 has 15 amino acids. J was trimmed by 3 bases and V by 1 base; bases with no gene match: 3. The CDR3 nucleotides are TGTGCCAGCAGTTTATACAGGACAGGGGGCTACGAGCAGTACTTC. Translated: CASSLYRTGGYEQYF.

V is TRBV3-1 (or the pseudogene TRBV3-2) and J is TRBJ2-1; perhaps TRBD2 as D (5 bases). The CDR3 covers 14 residues. The V and J ends lost 4 bases and 5 bases respectively, with 12 bases between them. CDR1 and CDR2 from the germline V gene are LGHDT and YNNKEL (reference sequence). The DNA for the CDR3 is TGTGCCAGCAGCCCCGGTCGGGGAAACAATGAGCAGTTCTTC. Amino acids: CASSPGRGNNEQFF.